These 23 T cell receptor beta chains originate from one sample sequenced in a study of identical twins. TCRdb passed the 5' RACE reads through MiXCR, listing each CDR3 protein once. The table includes roughly 720,000 distinct CDR3 sequences, roughly 18% detected once. These same records also appear under a second study, on T cells expressing NK-cell markers.

Sequenced material: PBMCs. The receptors derive from a woman in her late teens or twenties in good health.

The chain recombines TRBV20-1 with TRBJ2-3; D possibly matches TRBD1 or TRBD2 (5 bases each). The CDR3 is 16 residues long. CDR1 and CDR2 (germline): DFQATT, SNEGSKA (reference sequence). Deletions cut 0 bases from V and 8 bases from J, with 21 bases between. The CDR3, as DNA: TGCAGTGCTAGAGATGGTAGGGGACCGCAACGAGGTACGCAGTATTTT. It codes for CSARDGRGPQRGTQYF.

V gene TRBV7-9 combines with J gene TRBJ2-7; no definite D call. V lost 3 bases, J lost 0 bases, and 12 bases lay in between. The CDR3 length is 15 residues. Looked up from germline, CDR1 is SEHNR and CDR2 is FQNEAQ (reference sequence). CDR3 loop: CASSFTVAASYEQYF. The DNA of the CDR3 is TGTGCCAGCAGCTTTACGGTGGCAGCCTCCTACGAGCAGTACTTC.

The chain recombines TRBV11-2 with TRBJ2-7; D might be TRBD2 (6 bases). Germline V lookup: CDR1 SGHAT, CDR2 FQNNGV. The CDR3 totals 17 residues. Trimming shortened V by 1 base and J by 2 bases, and 18 bases separated the two germline ends. As DNA, the CDR3 is TGTGCCAGCAGCTTAGGCCCCGAGGGGAGGATACCCTACGAGCAGTACTTC. Protein sequence: CASSLGPEGRIPYEQYF.

This clonotype was counted only a few times. The chain links TRBV6-1 to TRBJ2-1; no clear D gene. From germline, CDR1 is MNHNS and CDR2 SASEGT. Trimming took 7 bases from V and 6 from J, leaving 19 bases between them. CDR3 length: 15 amino acids. This chain's CDR3 is CASKPTDQILNEQFF. In DNA, the CDR3 is TGTGCCAGCAAACCCACGGACCAGATCCTCAATGAGCAGTTCTTC.

This clonotype was recorded a few times. The chain uses TRBV7-9 and TRBJ2-1; perhaps D is TRBD1 or TRBD2 (5 bases each). Trimming cost V 5 bases and J 5 bases, with 19 bases left between them. The CDR3 is 16 residues long. CDR1 is SEHNR and CDR2 is FQNEAQ in the germline V gene (reference sequence). CDR3 protein: CASSPYGAGGHNEQFF. The CDR3 nucleotides read TGTGCCAGCAGCCCGTACGGGGCAGGTGGACACAATGAGCAGTTCTTC. Filled out from reference TRBV7-9 and TRBJ2-1, the complete variable domain reads DTGVSQNPRHKITKRGQNVTFRCDPISEHNRLYWYRQTLGQGPEFLTYFQNEAQLEKSRLLSDRFSAERPKGSFSTLEIQRTEQGDSAMYLCASSPYGAGGHNEQFFGPGTRLTVL.

The chain carries TRBV18 and TRBJ2-4, with a possible D match to TRBD1 (5 bases). The V end was cut by 3 bases, the J end by 8 bases, with 8 bases between. The CDR3 runs 12 residues. Per germline, CDR1 KGHSH and CDR2 LQKENI. CDR3 loop: CASSPGRDIQYF. In nucleotides, the CDR3 is TGTGCCAGCTCACCGGGGCGAGACATTCAGTACTTC.

In this sample, this clonotype turned up a few times. The chain is built from TRBV6-2 or TRBV6-3 and TRBJ2-1; 11 nucleotides match TRBD2. Germline assignment: CDR1 MNHEY and CDR2 SVGEGT. This CDR3 contains 15 residues. Germline trimming cut 5 bases from V and 8 bases from J; bases unmatched to any gene: 8. The CDR3 region is CASSPRLAGTHEQFF. The DNA of the CDR3 is TGTGCCAGCAGTCCGAGACTAGCGGGAACCCATGAGCAGTTCTTC.

This clonotype was picked up a small number of times. The chain joins TRBV5-1 to TRBJ2-7; D unresolved. V was shortened by 1 base and J by 1 base, with 12 bases between the two germline ends. Germline lookup yields CDR1 SGHRS and CDR2 YFSETQ. The CDR3 has 15 residues. CDR3 sequence: CASSLIGRASYEQYF. The CDR3 coding sequence is TGCGCCAGCAGCTTGATTGGCAGAGCTTCCTACGAGCAGTACTTC.

This clonotype was found a few times. This sequence joins TRBV12-3 or TRBV12-4 and TRBJ2-5, with TRBD1 matching 9 bases. The CDR3 has 16 amino acids. With 4 bases clipped from V and 4 bases from J, the junction kept 10 bases outside the gene matches. The CDR3 nucleotides read TGTGCCAGCAGTTCCAACTCCCCGGGACAGGGAGAGACCCAGTACTTC. It codes for CASSSNSPGQGETQYF.

J is TRBJ1-4 and V is TRBV15; TRBD1 is a possible D gene (6 bases). This CDR3 contains 15 residues. CDR1 is LNHNV and CDR2 is YYDKDF in the germline V gene (reference sequence). The germline V and J ends were trimmed by 6 bases and 8 bases, with 19 bases remaining between them. CDR3 bases: TGTGCCACCAGTGAGCCCCGGGGGCCAGGGGAAAAACTGTTTTTT. It is translated as CATSEPRGPGEKLFF. Full variable domain (missing parts from reference TRBV15 and TRBJ1-4): DAMVIQNPRYQVTQFGKPVTLSCSQTLNHNVMYWYQQKSSQAPKLLFHYYDKDFNNEADTPDNFQSRRPNTSFCFLDIRSPGLGDTAMYLCATSEPRGPGEKLFFGSGTQLSVL.

This rearrangement joins TRBV5-5 to TRBJ2-3, with 11 bases identical to TRBD2. This CDR3 region has 16 residues. The V and J ends lost 4 bases and 2 bases, in that order; junction bases with no gene match: 6. Germline V CDR1 and CDR2: SGHKS, YYEKEE (reference sequence). The CDR3 bases are TGTGCCAGCAGCATCGGACTAGCGGGCAACACAGATACGCAGTATTTT. Its translation is CASSIGLAGNTDTQYF.

The CDR3 loop is CASSPTATGVEQYF. DNA of the CDR3: TGTGCCAGCAGCCCGACAGCGACAGGGGTCGAGCAGTACTTC. The chain employs TRBV6-1 and TRBJ2-7; the match to TRBD1 covers 8 bases. The V gene's germline CDR1 is MNHNS and CDR2 SASEGT. CDR3 size: 14 residues. Losses at the gene ends were 6 bases for V and 6 bases for J; bases not matched to a gene: 10.

The V call is TRBV18, the J call TRBJ2-3; 7 positions match TRBD2. The ends lost 6 bases at V and 9 bases at J; junction bases unmatched: 6. The CDR3 is 12 residues long. CDR1 and CDR2 from the germline V gene are KGHSH and LQKENI. This chain's CDR3 is CASSTTSVTQYF. CDR3 DNA sequence: TGTGCCAGCTCGACAACTAGCGTCACGCAGTATTTT.

The chain joins TRBV10-3 to TRBJ2-2, with 10 bases identical to TRBD2. In germline, CDR1 is ENHRY, CDR2 SYGVKD. V gave up 5 bases and J gave up 0 bases; unmatched junction bases: 3. This CDR3 contains 16 residues. The CDR3 region has the DNA TGTGCCATCAGTCCTACTAGCGGGGCGAACACCGGGGAGCTGTTTTTT. Its translation: CAISPTSGANTGELFF.

This sequence joins TRBV6-1 and TRBJ2-1, with 11 bases aligning to TRBD2. With 10 bases clipped from V and 8 bases from J, the junction kept 7 bases outside the gene matches. The CDR3 consists of 13 residues. Germline assignment: CDR1 MNHNS and CDR2 SASEGT. The CDR3 is CATRLAGYDEQFF. CDR3 coding DNA: TGTGCCACCAGACTAGCGGGGTATGATGAGCAGTTCTTC.

V gene TRBV6-1 combines with J gene TRBJ2-2, with 9 bases lining up with TRBD2. Germline V lookup: CDR1 MNHNS, CDR2 SASEGT. V dropped 9 bases and J dropped 4; count of bases not matched to a gene: 6. There are 14 residues in the CDR3. DNA for the CDR3: TGTGCCAGTAGCGGGGGCGCGCTCACCGGGGAGCTGTTTTTT. It codes for CASSGGALTGELFF.

The CDR3 DNA follows: TGTGCCAGCAGTCCGGGGACTAGGTGGGAGACCCAGTACTTC. Its protein product is CASSPGTRWETQYF. The gene calls are TRBV27 and TRBJ2-5; 8 bases align to TRBD2. The V segment lost 5 bases and the J segment 5 bases; nucleotides outside the gene matches: 7. This CDR3 is 14 amino acids long. Germline CDR1 reads MNHEY; CDR2 reads SMNVEV (reference sequence).

This sequence joins TRBV6-2 or TRBV6-3 and TRBJ1-1, with 10 positions matching TRBD1. Germline CDR1 reads MNHEY; CDR2 reads SVGEGT. CDR3 size: 16 residues. Losses at the gene ends were 6 bases for V and 3 bases for J; bases not matched to a gene: 10. The CDR3 spells CASSQAGQGSYTEAFF. The CDR3 bases are TGTGCCAGCAGCCAAGCGGGACAGGGGAGTTACACTGAAGCTTTCTTT.

The chain links TRBV7-3 to TRBJ2-3; no clear D. Trimming pared 3 bases from V and 6 bases from J, leaving 13 bases between. Germline V gene data show CDR1 as SGHTA and CDR2 as FQGTGA. The CDR3 is 14 amino acids. The CDR3 loop is CASSFGRTWDTQYF. The CDR3 DNA reads as TGTGCCAGCAGCTTCGGGCGTACCTGGGATACGCAGTATTTT.

J is TRBJ2-7 and V is TRBV7-9; D is possibly TRBD1 (5 bases). From germline, CDR1 is SEHNR and CDR2 FQNEAQ (reference sequence). V gave up 3 bases and J gave up 7 bases, with 19 bases separating them. CDR3 length equals 15 residues. In DNA form, the CDR3 reads TGTGCCAGCAGCTTTGTCATTGACACAGGTCTTGAGCAGTACTTC. Protein product: CASSFVIDTGLEQYF. The full variable domain, rest sourced from reference TRBV7-9 and TRBJ2-7, is DTGVSQNPRHKITKRGQNVTFRCDPISEHNRLYWYRQTLGQGPEFLTYFQNEAQLEKSRLLSDRFSAERPKGSFSTLEIQRTEQGDSAMYLCASSFVIDTGLEQYFGPGTRLTVT.

This sequence joins TRBV20-1 and TRBJ1-4; possibly TRBD1 for D (5 bases). The germline V gene encodes CDR1 DFQATT and CDR2 SNEGSKA (reference sequence). The CDR3 has 14 residues. Trimming took 6 bases from V and 1 from J, leaving 12 bases between them. DNA of the CDR3: TGCAGTGCCCGACCGGGGGTAACTAATGAAAAACTGTTTTTT. Residues: CSARPGVTNEKLFF.

The V and J genes are TRBV21-1 and TRBJ2-7; the table's TRBD1 call for D was not verified on the DNA. TRBV21-1 is a pseudogene locus. This CDR3 is built from 15 residues. The CDR3 loop reads CASRITGRHFYEQYF. Here the CDR3 DNA reads TGTGCCAGCAGAATAACGGGACGACACTTCTACGAGCAGTACTTC.

V usage is TRBV18 and J usage is TRBJ2-7; unclear D gene. Looked up from germline, CDR1 is KGHSH and CDR2 is LQKENI. This CDR3 has 13 amino acids. Trimming cost V 0 bases and J 5 bases, with 8 bases left between them. Written as DNA, the CDR3 is TGTGCCAGCTCACCACCCAGCATGGACGAGCAGTACTTC. This sequence encodes CASSPPSMDEQYF. Looking up the rest from reference TRBV18 and TRBJ2-7 gives the full variable domain: NAGVMQNPRHLVRRRGQEARLRCSPMKGHSHVYWYRQLPEEGLKFMVYLQKENIIDESGMPKERFSAEFPKEGPSILRIQQVVRGDSAAYFCASSPPSMDEQYFGPGTRLTVT.